The 30 T cell receptor beta chains below come from one sample, sequenced in a study of OX40 agonist ivuxolimab in advanced cancers. Preparation of the library involved the immunoSEQ multiplex PCR assay. TCRdb obtained this table from immuneACCESS and retained in-frame rearrangements with V and J assigned. These tables miss some clones; where compared with another copy, unresolved V genes account for less than half of the shortfall, and the remainder is unexplained. In all, the sample holds 91,000 or so clones, and approximately 94% of those were seen once. The top ten clones comprise roughly 0.17% of the sample. The sample in question was CD4+ or CD8+ T cells sorted from blood, obtained in a trial of the OX40 agonist ivuxolimab. These receptors came from an adult with an advanced solid tumor such as melanoma, head and neck, liver or kidney cancer.

The chain couples TRBV29-1 to TRBJ1-2; D may be TRBD1 (5 bases). Germline V gene lookup returns CDR1 SQVTM and CDR2 ANQGSEA. V gave up 8 bases and J gave up 1 base, with 14 bases separating them. CDR3 length equals 13 residues. The CDR3 bases are TGCAGCATCGGGAGGGGCATTAACTATGGCTACACCTTC. Translation gives CSIGRGINYGYTF. The entire variable domain, with the rest obtained from reference TRBV29-1 and TRBJ1-2, is as follows: SAVISQKPSRDICQRGTSLTIQCQVDSQVTMMFWYRQQPGQSLTLIATANQGSEATYESGFVIDKFPISRPNLTFSTLTVSNMSPEDSSIYLCSIGRGINYGYTFGSGTRLTVV.

The chain carries TRBV2 and TRBJ2-2; D might be TRBD1 (6 bases). This CDR3 is built from 16 residues. V was clipped by 4 bases and J by 5 bases, with 17 bases between them. Germline CDR1 reads SNHLY; CDR2 reads FYNNEI. In DNA, the CDR3 is TGTGCCAGCAGTGTTCAAGGGGGAGCCTCTACCGGGGAGCTGTTTTTT. Protein sequence: CASSVQGGASTGELFF.

The rearrangement joins TRBV7-2 to TRBJ2-1; 8 bases match TRBD2. CDR1 SGHTA and CDR2 FQGNSA come from the germline V gene. V shed 5 bases, J shed 4 bases, and the junction held 10 bases outside the gene matches. The CDR3 has 16 residues. DNA for the CDR3: TGTGCCAGCAGCCCCAGTTTAGCGGGGACGTACAATGAGCAGTTCTTC. Its translation: CASSPSLAGTYNEQFF.

The rearrangement links TRBV13 to TRBJ2-1, with 7 bases fitting TRBD2. The ends lost 4 bases at V and 3 bases at J; junction bases unmatched: 9. The CDR3 spans 16 residues. Germline V gene data show CDR1 as PRHDT and CDR2 as FYEKMQ (reference sequence). The CDR3 DNA reads as TGTGCCAGCAGCTGGAACAGCGGGGCTAACTACAATGAGCAGTTCTTC. Residues: CASSWNSGANYNEQFF.

This rearrangement joins TRBV25-1 to TRBJ2-7, with D perhaps TRBD1 or TRBD2 (6 bases each). In germline, CDR1 is MGHDK, CDR2 SYGVNS. V was shortened by 3 bases and J by 11 bases, with 23 bases between the two germline ends. The CDR3 is 15 residues long. CDR3 in amino acids: CASSEGGGAQTIEYF. In nucleotides, the CDR3 is TGTGCCAGCAGTGAGGGGGGCGGGGCTCAAACGATCGAGTACTTC.

This chain uses TRBV7-9 with TRBJ1-3; the D gene is possibly TRBD1 (5 bases). Germline V gives CDR1 SEHNR, CDR2 FQNEAQ (reference sequence). This CDR3 spans 14 amino acids. The ends were cut back, 7 bases at V and 0 bases at J, with 10 bases in the middle. CDR3 in amino acids: CASTRGDSGNTIYF. The CDR3 bases are TGTGCCAGCACCCGGGGGGACTCTGGAAACACCATATATTTT.

Comments on this clone: Germline is not matched at one junction end, which may reflect a read error. This rearrangement joins TRBV19 to TRBJ2-5, with TRBD2 as a possible D gene (6 bases). Per germline, CDR1 LNHDA and CDR2 SQIVND (reference sequence). This CDR3 has 14 residues. CDR3 sequence reads: CVSSMGLGGRAQYF. CDR3 in DNA: TGTGTCAGTAGTATGGGACTGGGTGGACGGGCCCAGTACTTC.

Only one count was recorded for this clone. The genes are TRBV11-2 and TRBJ2-1; TRBD2 agrees at 10 bases. Trimming took 6 bases from V and 3 from J; bases not matched to a gene: 17. This CDR3 contains 19 residues. The V gene's germline CDR1 is SGHAT and CDR2 FQNNGV. This CDR3 is CASRTWGSGGAQIYNEQFF. For the CDR3, the DNA is TGTGCCAGCAGAACTTGGGGCAGCGGGGGGGCCCAAATCTACAATGAGCAGTTCTTC.

The CDR3 DNA follows: TGTGCCAGCCGTCTCCAGGTCGACGGCACAGATACGCAGTATTTT. It translates to CASRLQVDGTDTQYF. V gene TRBV7-9 combines with J gene TRBJ2-3; D not certain. The germline CDR1 and CDR2 sequences are SEHNR and FQNEAQ (reference sequence). The V end lost 8 bases, the J end lost 1 base, and 16 bases lay between the germline ends. This CDR3 has 15 residues.

The V gene is TRBV15, the J gene TRBJ1-2; D unclear. The CDR3 is made up of 13 amino acids. V was clipped by 3 bases and J by 2 bases, with 7 bases between them. Germline CDR1 LNHNV, CDR2 YYDKDF (reference sequence). The CDR3 protein is CATSRSGNYGYTF. The CDR3 coding sequence is TGTGCCACCAGCAGGTCGGGGAACTATGGCTACACCTTC.

The chain uses TRBV7-2 and TRBJ2-4; D unclear. V dropped 2 bases and J dropped 7 bases, with 6 bases sitting between them. Germline CDR1 and CDR2: SGHTA and FQGNSA. The CDR3 runs 12 residues. The CDR3 region is CASSLLANIQYF. In DNA, the CDR3 is TGTGCCAGCAGCTTACTTGCCAACATTCAGTACTTC.

The genes are TRBV7-9 and TRBJ2-2; 7 bases are shared with TRBD1. CDR1 and CDR2 (germline): SEHNR, FQNEAQ (reference sequence). The CDR3 covers 16 residues. V was clipped by 6 bases and J by 0 bases; unmatched bases: 7. The CDR3 loop is CASRVKGASNTGELFF. CDR3 sequence (DNA): TGTGCCAGCAGGGTAAAGGGGGCCTCGAACACCGGGGAGCTGTTTTTT.

J is TRBJ2-5 and V is TRBV7-9, with D perhaps matching TRBD1 (6 bases). Germline CDR1 reads SEHNR; CDR2 reads FQNEAQ (reference sequence). CDR3 length: 15 residues. Trimming took 5 bases from V and 3 from J, leaving 16 bases between them. This CDR3 is CASSQRRDIEETQYF. The CDR3 DNA reads as TGTGCCAGCAGCCAGAGACGGGACATCGAAGAGACCCAGTACTTC.

The rearrangement uses TRBV5-1 and TRBJ1-1; the D gene is possibly TRBD1 (5 bases). Germline lookup yields CDR1 SGHRS and CDR2 YFSETQ. Trimming cost V 0 bases and J 8 bases, with 11 bases left between them. The CDR3 has 13 residues. CDR3 in amino acids: CASSLADRLEAFF. The CDR3 bases are TGCGCCAGCAGCTTGGCAGACAGATTGGAAGCTTTCTTT.

The chain employs TRBV5-1 and TRBJ1-5; D may be TRBD1 (5 bases). CDR3 length equals 14 residues. Germline lookup yields CDR1 SGHRS and CDR2 YFSETQ. V was trimmed by 4 bases and J by 2 bases, leaving 10 bases between them. DNA for the CDR3: TGCGCCAGCAGCCCCACAGGAGGCAATCAGCCCCAGCATTTT. Translation gives CASSPTGGNQPQHF.

The chain has TRBV28 and TRBJ2-6; D is unclear. Germline V gene sequence: CDR1 MDHEN, CDR2 SYDVKM. The CDR3 is made up of 12 amino acids. V gave up 9 bases and J gave up 3 bases, with 6 bases separating them. The CDR3 DNA reads as TGTGCCAGTTTCGGTGGGGCCAACGTCCTGACTTTC. Protein product: CASFGGANVLTF.

This clone occurred once. CDR3 amino acids: CASSTTIGLAGKGVEGYEQYF. In DNA, the CDR3 is TGTGCCAGTAGTACCACAATTGGACTAGCGGGAAAGGGGGTCGAGGGCTACGAGCAGTACTTC. This chain uses TRBV19 with TRBJ2-7; 12 nucleotides agree with TRBD2. Germline V lookup: CDR1 LNHDA, CDR2 SQIVND (reference sequence). This CDR3 is built from 21 residues. The V segment lost 4 bases and the J segment 3 bases; nucleotides outside the gene matches: 22.

Comment on this clone: A junction boundary mismatches the germline segment, possibly from a read error. The chain carries TRBV5-1 and TRBJ2-7; TRBD2 might be the D (6 bases). CDR3 length: 15 amino acids. The germline V gene has CDR1 SGHRS and CDR2 YFSETQ. The CDR3 region is CASSPRGGSGYEQYF. In nucleotides, the CDR3 is TGCGCTAGCAGTCCCCGAGGAGGGAGCGGCTACGAGCAGTACTTC.

The chain uses TRBV5-1 and TRBJ2-5; TRBD1 might be the D (5 bases). The CDR3 runs 15 residues. V was shortened by 1 base and J by 4 bases, with 14 bases between the two germline ends. Germline CDR1 reads SGHRS; CDR2 reads YFSETQ. CDR3 amino acids: CASSLLSRVGETQYF. The CDR3 bases are TGCGCCAGCAGCTTGTTAAGCAGGGTAGGAGAGACCCAGTACTTC. The variable domain in full, with the rest retrieved from reference TRBV5-1 and TRBJ2-5, is KAGVTQTPRYLIKTRGQQVTLSCSPISGHRSVSWYQQTPGQGLQFLFEYFSETQRNKGNFPGRFSGRQFSNSRSEMNVSTLELGDSALYLCASSLLSRVGETQYFGPGTRLLVL.

This chain joins TRBV7-9 and TRBJ1-1; D perhaps matches TRBD1 (5 bases). The CDR3 loop spans 14 amino acids. Between the trimmed V and J ends, which lost 3 bases and 10 bases, there was a span of 18 bases. Germline V gene data show CDR1 as SEHNR and CDR2 as FQNEAQ (reference sequence). CDR3 nucleotide sequence: TGTGCCAGCAGCTTCCCGGGGGGACCTCTCAGAGCTTTCTTT. This gives the protein CASSFPGGPLRAFF.

This clone was counted between two and nine times. The gene calls are TRBV10-1 and TRBJ1-2; D gene unclear. Trimming removed 4 bases from V and 4 bases from J, with 13 bases in between. The CDR3 consists of 14 residues. Germline V gene lookup returns CDR1 WNHNN and CDR2 SYGVQD (reference sequence). The CDR3 coding sequence is TGCGCCAGCAGTGGATCTGGGAGCCTCTATGGCTACACCTTC. Its translation is CASSGSGSLYGYTF.

The V and J genes are TRBV6-5 and TRBJ2-1, with no clear D. The V and J ends lost 0 bases and 6 bases respectively, with 15 bases between them. This CDR3 spans 16 amino acids. Germline loops: CDR1 MNHEY, CDR2 SVGAGI. Here the CDR3 DNA reads TGTGCCAGCAGTTACTCAGAGGTGCCCACCGTCAATGAGCAGTTCTTC. It specifies CASSYSEVPTVNEQFF.

Of note for this clone: This same CDR3 is encoded by further DNA sequences in the sample. The V gene is TRBV7-8, the J gene TRBJ2-5; perhaps D is TRBD1 or TRBD2 (5 bases each). There are 13 residues in the CDR3. The ends were cut back, 3 bases at V and 5 bases at J, with 10 bases in the middle. Germline assignment: CDR1 SGHVS and CDR2 FQNEAQ. The CDR3: CASSLGPRETQYF. CDR3 nucleotides: TGTGCCAGCAGCTTGGGACCCCGGGAGACCCAGTACTTC.

The chain employs TRBV9 and TRBJ1-6, with D possibly being TRBD1 (6 bases). Germline V gives CDR1 SGDLS, CDR2 YYNGEE. V was trimmed by 5 bases and J by 7 bases, leaving 10 bases between them. CDR3 length: 13 amino acids. The CDR3 reads CASRPDSNSPLHF. In DNA, the CDR3 is TGTGCCAGCAGGCCGGACAGCAATTCACCCCTCCACTTT.

J is TRBJ2-7 and V is TRBV7-2; TRBD1 might be the D (6 bases). Trimming pared 5 bases from V and 3 bases from J, leaving 14 bases between. The germline CDR1 and CDR2 sequences are SGHTA and FQGNSA. The CDR3 contains 14 residues. The DNA of the CDR3 is TGTGCCAGCAGCCTCGTGGGGGCCGACTACGAGCAGTACTTC. It yields the protein CASSLVGADYEQYF.

The rearrangement joins TRBV9 to TRBJ2-3, with D possibly matching TRBD2 (5 bases). This CDR3 contains 15 residues. Germline CDR1 and CDR2: SGDLS and YYNGEE. V was cut by 0 bases and J by 1 base, with 9 bases left in between. The CDR3 sequence is CASSVAGVGTDTQYF. CDR3 coding DNA: TGTGCCAGCAGCGTAGCCGGGGTCGGCACAGATACGCAGTATTTT. Drawing the rest from reference TRBV9 and TRBJ2-3, the complete variable domain is DSGVTQTPKHLITATGQRVTLRCSPRSGDLSVYWYQQSLDQGLQFLIQYYNGEERAKGNILERFSAQQFPDLHSELNLSSLELGDSALYFCASSVAGVGTDTQYFGPGTRLTVL.

This rearrangement joins TRBV7-2 to TRBJ2-1; no definite D call. The CDR3 has 15 amino acids. The ends were cut back, 1 base at V and 6 bases at J, with 13 bases in the middle. In germline, CDR1 is SGHTA, CDR2 FQGNSA. The DNA of the CDR3 is TGTGCCAGCAGCTTAGTGTCAGTCGGCAGCAATGAGCAGTTCTTC. Translating gives CASSLVSVGSNEQFF. The full variable domain, in which reference TRBV7-2 and TRBJ2-1 provide the parts outside the CDR3, is GAGVSQSPSNKVTEKGKDVELRCDPISGHTALYWYRQSLGQGLEFLIYFQGNSAPDKSGLPSDRFSAERTGGSVSTLTIQRTQQEDSAVYLCASSLVSVGSNEQFFGPGTRLTVL.

V usage is TRBV7-2 and J usage is TRBJ2-1; D gene ambiguous. The CDR3 loop spans 12 amino acids. Germline loops: CDR1 SGHTA, CDR2 FQGNSA. V was shortened by 5 bases and J by 5 bases, with 7 bases between the two germline ends. The CDR3 loop is CASSLHDNEQFF. The CDR3 DNA reads as TGTGCCAGCAGCCTTCACGACAATGAGCAGTTCTTC.

The chain joins TRBV5-6 to TRBJ1-2; D is undetermined. Per the germline V gene, CDR1 is SGHDT and CDR2 is YYEEEE. This CDR3 has 13 residues. V shed 4 bases and J shed 4 bases, with 11 bases lying between them. Here the CDR3 reads CASSPGVFYGYTF. The CDR3 nucleotides read TGTGCCAGCAGCCCTGGAGTGTTCTATGGCTACACCTTC.

The CDR3 bases are TGTGCCAGCAGTTCGCTCAGGATACTATACAATGAGCAGTTCTTC. Protein sequence: CASSSLRILYNEQFF. The chain combines TRBV5-6 with TRBJ2-1; no clear D gene. The V and J ends lost 5 bases and 4 bases respectively, with 16 bases between them. CDR3 length: 15 amino acids. Germline CDR1 SGHDT, CDR2 YYEEEE.